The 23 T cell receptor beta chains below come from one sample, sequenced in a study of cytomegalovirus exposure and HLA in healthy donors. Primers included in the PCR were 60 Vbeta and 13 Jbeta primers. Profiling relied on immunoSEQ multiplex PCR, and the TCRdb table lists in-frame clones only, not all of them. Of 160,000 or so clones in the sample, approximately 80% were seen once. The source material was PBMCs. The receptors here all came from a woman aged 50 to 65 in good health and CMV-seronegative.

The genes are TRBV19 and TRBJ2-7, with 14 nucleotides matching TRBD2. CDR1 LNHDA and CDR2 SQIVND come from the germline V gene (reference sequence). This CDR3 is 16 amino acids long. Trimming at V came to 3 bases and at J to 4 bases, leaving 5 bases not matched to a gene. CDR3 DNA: TGTGCCAGTAGTATGCGACTAGCGGGAGGGCTGTACGAGCAGTACTTC. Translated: CASSMRLAGGLYEQYF.

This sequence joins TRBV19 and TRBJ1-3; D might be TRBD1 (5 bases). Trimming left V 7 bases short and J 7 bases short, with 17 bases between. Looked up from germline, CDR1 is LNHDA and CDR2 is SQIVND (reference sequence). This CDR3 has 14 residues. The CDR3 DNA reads TGTGCCAGTACCCATCCAGGGTTTGGGAACACCATATATTTT. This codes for CASTHPGFGNTIYF.

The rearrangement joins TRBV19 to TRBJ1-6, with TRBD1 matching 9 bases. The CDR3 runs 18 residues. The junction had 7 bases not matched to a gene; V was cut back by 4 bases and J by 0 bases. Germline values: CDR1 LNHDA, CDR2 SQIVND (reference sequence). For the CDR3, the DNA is TGTGCCAGTAGTACCTACAGGGGGCGAAGCTCCTATAATTCACCCCTCCACTTT. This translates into CASSTYRGRSSYNSPLHF.

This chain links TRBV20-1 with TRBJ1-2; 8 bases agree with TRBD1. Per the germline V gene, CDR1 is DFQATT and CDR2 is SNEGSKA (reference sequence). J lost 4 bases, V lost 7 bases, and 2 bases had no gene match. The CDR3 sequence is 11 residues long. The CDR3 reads CSGGTGYGYTF. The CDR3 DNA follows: TGCAGTGGGGGGACAGGCTATGGCTACACCTTC.

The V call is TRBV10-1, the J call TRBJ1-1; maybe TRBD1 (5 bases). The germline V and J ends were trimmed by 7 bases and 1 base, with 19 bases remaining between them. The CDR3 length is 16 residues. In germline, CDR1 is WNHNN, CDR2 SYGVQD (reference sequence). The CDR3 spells CASNKKFRDRNTEAFF. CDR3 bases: TGCGCCAGCAACAAAAAGTTTCGAGACAGGAACACTGAAGCTTTCTTT.

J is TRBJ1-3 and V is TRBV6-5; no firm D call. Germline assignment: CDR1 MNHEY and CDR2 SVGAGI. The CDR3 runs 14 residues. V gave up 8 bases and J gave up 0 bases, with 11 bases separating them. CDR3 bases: TGTGCCAGCCGTCCGAGCTTCTCTGGAAACACCATATATTTT. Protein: CASRPSFSGNTIYF.

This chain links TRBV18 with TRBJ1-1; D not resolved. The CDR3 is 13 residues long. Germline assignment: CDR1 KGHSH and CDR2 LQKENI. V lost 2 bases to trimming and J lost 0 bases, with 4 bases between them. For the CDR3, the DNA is TGTGCCAGCTCACCAGGAGTGAACACTGAAGCTTTCTTT. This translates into CASSPGVNTEAFF.

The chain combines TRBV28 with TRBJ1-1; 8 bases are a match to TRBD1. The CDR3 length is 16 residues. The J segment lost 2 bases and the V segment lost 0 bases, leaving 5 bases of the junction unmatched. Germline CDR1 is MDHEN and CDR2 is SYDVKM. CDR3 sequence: CASSLWPPGGNTEAFF. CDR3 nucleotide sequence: TGTGCCAGCAGTTTATGGCCTCCAGGGGGCAACACTGAAGCTTTCTTT.

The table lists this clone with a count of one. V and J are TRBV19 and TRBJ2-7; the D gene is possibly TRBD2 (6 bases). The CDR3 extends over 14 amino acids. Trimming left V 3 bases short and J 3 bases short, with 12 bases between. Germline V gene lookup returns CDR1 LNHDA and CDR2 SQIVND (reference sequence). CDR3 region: CASSIGSGDYEQYF. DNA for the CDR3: TGTGCCAGTAGTATTGGTTCGGGGGACTACGAGCAGTACTTC.

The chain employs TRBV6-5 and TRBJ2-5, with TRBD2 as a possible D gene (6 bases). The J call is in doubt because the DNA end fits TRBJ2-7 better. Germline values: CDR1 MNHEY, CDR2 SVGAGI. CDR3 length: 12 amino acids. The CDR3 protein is CASTKPAGEQYF. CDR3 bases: TGTGCCAGCACAAAACCAGCGGGCGAGCAGTACTTC.

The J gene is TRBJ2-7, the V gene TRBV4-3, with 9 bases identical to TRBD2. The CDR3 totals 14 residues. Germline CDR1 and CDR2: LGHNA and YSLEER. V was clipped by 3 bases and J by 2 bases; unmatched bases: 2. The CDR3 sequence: CASSQAGGPYEQYF. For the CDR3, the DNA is TGCGCCAGCAGCCAGGCGGGGGGGCCCTACGAGCAGTACTTC.

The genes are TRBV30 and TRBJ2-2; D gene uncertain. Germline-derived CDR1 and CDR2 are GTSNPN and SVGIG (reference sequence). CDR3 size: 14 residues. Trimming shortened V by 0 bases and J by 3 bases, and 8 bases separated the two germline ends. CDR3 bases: TGTGCCTGGAGTGTACGAACTGACACCGGGGAGCTGTTTTTT. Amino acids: CAWSVRTDTGELFF.

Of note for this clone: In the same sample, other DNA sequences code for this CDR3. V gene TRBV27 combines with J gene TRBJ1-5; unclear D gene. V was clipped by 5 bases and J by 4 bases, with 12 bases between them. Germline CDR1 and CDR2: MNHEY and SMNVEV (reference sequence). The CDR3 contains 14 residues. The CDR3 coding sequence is TGTGCCAGCAGTCTCCGCGACGGGAATCAGCCCCAGCATTTT. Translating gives CASSLRDGNQPQHF.

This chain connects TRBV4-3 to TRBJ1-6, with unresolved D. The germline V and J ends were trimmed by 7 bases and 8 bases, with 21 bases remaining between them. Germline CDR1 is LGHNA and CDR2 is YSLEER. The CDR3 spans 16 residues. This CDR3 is CASNPDGEVGDSPLHF. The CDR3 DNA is TGCGCCAGCAACCCGGACGGGGAGGTTGGTGATTCACCCCTCCACTTT.

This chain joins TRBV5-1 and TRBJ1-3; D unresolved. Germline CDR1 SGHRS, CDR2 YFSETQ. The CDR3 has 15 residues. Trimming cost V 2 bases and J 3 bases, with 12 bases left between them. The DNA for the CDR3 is TGCGCCAGCAGCTTAGGACTCGTCCTTGGAAACACCATATATTTT. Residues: CASSLGLVLGNTIYF.

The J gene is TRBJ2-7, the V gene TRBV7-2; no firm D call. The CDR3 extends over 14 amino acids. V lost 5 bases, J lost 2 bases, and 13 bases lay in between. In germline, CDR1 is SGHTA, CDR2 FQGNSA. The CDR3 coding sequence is TGTGCCAGCAGCGCCATTGGTGGAGCCTACGAGCAGTACTTC. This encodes CASSAIGGAYEQYF. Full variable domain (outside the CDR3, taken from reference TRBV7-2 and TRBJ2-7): GAGVSQSPSNKVTEKGKDVELRCDPISGHTALYWYRQSLGQGLEFLIYFQGNSAPDKSGLPSDRFSAERTGGSVSTLTIQRTQQEDSAVYLCASSAIGGAYEQYFGPGTRLTVT.

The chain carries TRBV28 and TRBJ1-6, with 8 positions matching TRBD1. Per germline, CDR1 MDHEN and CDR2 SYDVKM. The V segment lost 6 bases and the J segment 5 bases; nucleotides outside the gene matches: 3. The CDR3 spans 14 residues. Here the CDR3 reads CASRTGQDNSPLHF. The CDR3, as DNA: TGTGCCAGCAGAACGGGACAGGATAATTCACCCCTCCACTTT.

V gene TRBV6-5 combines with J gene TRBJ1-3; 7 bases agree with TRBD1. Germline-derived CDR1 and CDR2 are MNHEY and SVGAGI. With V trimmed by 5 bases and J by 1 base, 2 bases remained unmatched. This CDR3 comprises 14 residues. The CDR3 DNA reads TGTGCCAGCAGTCGACAGGGATCTGGAAACACCATATATTTT. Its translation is CASSRQGSGNTIYF.

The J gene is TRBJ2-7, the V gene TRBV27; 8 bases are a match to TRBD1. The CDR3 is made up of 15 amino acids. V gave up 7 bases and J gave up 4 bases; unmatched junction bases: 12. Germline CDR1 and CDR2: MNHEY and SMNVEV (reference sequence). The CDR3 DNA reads TGTGCCAGCACCCCTCCCCCTGGACAGGGATACGAGCAGTACTTC. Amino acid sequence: CASTPPPGQGYEQYF.

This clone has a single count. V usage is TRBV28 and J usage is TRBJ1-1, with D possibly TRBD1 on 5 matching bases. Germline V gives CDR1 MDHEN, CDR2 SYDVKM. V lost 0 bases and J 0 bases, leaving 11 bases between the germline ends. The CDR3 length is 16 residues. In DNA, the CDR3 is TGTGCCAGCAGTTTATGGGGTGGGGCTCTGAACACTGAAGCTTTCTTT. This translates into CASSLWGGALNTEAFF. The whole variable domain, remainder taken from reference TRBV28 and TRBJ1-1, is DVKVTQSSRYLVKRTGEKVFLECVQDMDHENMFWYRQDPGLGLRLIYFSYDVKMKEKGDIPEGYSVSREKKERFSLILESASTNQTSMYLCASSLWGGALNTEAFFGQGTRLTVV.

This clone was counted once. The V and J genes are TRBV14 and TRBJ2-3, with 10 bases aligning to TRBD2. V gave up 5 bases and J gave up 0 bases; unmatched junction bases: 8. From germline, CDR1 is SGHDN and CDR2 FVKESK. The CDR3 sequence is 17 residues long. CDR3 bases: TGTGCCAGCAGCACACGGACTAGCGGTTTTAGCACAGATACGCAGTATTTT. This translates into CASSTRTSGFSTDTQYF.

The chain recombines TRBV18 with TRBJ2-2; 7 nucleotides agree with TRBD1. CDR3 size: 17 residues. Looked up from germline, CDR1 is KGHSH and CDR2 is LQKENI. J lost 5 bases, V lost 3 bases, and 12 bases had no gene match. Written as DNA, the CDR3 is TGTGCCAGCTCACCTTTACCAGCAGGGGGAAATACCGGGGAGCTGTTTTTT. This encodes CASSPLPAGGNTGELFF.

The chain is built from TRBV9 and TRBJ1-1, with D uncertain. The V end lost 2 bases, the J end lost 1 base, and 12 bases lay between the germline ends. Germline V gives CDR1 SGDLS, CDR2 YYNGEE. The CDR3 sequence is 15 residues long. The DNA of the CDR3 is TGTGCCAGCAGCGTGGGAGGGCTAAGGAACACTGAAGCTTTCTTT. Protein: CASSVGGLRNTEAFF.